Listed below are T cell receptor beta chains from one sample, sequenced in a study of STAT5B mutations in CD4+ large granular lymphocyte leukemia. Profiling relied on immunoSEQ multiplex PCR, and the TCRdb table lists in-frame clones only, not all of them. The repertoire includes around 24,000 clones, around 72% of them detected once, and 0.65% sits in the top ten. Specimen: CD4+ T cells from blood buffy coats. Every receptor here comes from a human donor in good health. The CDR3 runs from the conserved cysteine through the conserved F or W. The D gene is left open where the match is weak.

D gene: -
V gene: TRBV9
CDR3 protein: CASSRGSGNTIYF

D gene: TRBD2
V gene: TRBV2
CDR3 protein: CASRPTSAVTGELFF

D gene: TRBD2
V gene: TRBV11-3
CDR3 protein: CASSYGLAGSETQYF

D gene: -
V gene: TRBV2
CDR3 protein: CASRDWTQYNEQFF

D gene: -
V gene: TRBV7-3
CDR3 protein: CASSQAGETQYF

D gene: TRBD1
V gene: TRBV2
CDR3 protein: CASRGGQGVYGYTF

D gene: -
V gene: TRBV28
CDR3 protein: CASSSINRASGANVLTF

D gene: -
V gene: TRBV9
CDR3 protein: CASSVASEPSSYNEQFF

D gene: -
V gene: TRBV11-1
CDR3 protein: CASSLDNFSTDTQYF

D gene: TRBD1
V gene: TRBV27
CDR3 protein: CASRLTGAGNQPQHF

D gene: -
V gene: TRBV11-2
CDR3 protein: CASSPTPGNYEQYF

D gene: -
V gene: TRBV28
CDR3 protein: CASSRSRIGTEAFF

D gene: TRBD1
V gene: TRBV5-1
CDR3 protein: CASSVGQGWSVNTIYF

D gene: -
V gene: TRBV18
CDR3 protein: CASSPLPLATNEKLFF

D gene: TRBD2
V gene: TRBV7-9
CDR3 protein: CASQRGLNGEQFF

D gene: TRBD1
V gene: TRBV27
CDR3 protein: CASSLTGQGEGTQYF

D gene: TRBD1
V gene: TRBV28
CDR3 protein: CASSLWTGVIGYTF

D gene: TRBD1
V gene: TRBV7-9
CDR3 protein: CASTTRVRGRGQPQHF

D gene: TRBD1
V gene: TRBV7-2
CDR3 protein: CASSVQGQYGYTF

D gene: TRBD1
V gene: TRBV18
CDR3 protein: CASPRGRGGEKLFF

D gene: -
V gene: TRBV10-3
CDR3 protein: CAISDHGATNEKLFF

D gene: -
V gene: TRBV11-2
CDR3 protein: CASSLGGPKNIQYF

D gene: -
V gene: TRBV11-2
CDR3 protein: CASSPGHTLNYGYTF

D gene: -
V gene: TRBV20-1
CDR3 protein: CSASRSGGYTF

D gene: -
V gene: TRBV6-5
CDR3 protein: CASSPSYGTPYEQYF

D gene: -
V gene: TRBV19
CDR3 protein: CASSMRESEQYF

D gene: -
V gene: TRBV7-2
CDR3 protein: CASSIYYNEQFF

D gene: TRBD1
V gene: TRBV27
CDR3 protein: CASSLSPTGIKNYGYTF

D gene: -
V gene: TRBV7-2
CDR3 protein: CASSFLGNEQFF

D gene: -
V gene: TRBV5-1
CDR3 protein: CASSLLTGFSYEQYF

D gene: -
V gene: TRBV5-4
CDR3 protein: CASSLGGADREQYF

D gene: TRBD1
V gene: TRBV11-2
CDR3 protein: CASSLGTDRATDTQYF

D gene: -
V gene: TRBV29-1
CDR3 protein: CSGRTGTSNEKLFF

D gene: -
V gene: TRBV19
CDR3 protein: CASRAIRENSPLHF

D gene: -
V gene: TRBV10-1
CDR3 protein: CASSESAGEERSADQPQHF